Below, one T cell receptor beta chain is given with its context. Its antigen is currently unknown. This CDR3 region has 15 residues. The germline V gene has CDR1 MNHEY and CDR2 SMNVEV (reference sequence). V was trimmed by 2 bases and J by 0 bases, leaving 11 bases between them. Using immunoSEQ multiplex PCR, the repertoire was profiled, and TCRdb retains in-frame clones only, with some absent. The table has about 130,000 clones, 70% to 90% seen once. The data stem from a study of cytomegalovirus exposure and HLA in healthy donors. Study-wide context: The 120 or so validation repertoires, a later analysis reported, used the same platform as the approximately 630 first-cohort repertoires.

Overall study results and limits: There were 150 to 200 TCR beta chains listed as cytomegalovirus-associated.

The chain recombines TRBV27 with TRBJ2-7; possibly TRBD2 for D (6 bases). Input material: PBMCs. This clonotype originated in a woman between 25 and 40 years old in good health and CMV-seropositive. The CDR3 is CASSLIAASSYEQYF. DNA of the CDR3: TGTGCCAGCAGTTTAATAGCGGCCAGCTCCTACGAGCAGTACTTC.